This record looks at one T cell receptor (beta chain) sequence and its context. Its antigen is unknown. The data are from a study of cytomegalovirus exposure and HLA in healthy donors. Study results and limitations: As a later analysis showed, several of the most significant clusters appeared to be linked to common viral pathogens. Some highly shared sequence variants likely arose as a pipeline artifact. Among TCR sequences, most were rare, though some public TCRs appeared in many donors.

The CDR3 has 13 residues. J was trimmed by 6 bases and V by 2 bases; bases with no gene match: 3. Germline assignment: CDR1 MNHEY and CDR2 SVGAGI. The PCR employed 60 Vbeta primers together with 13 Jbeta primers. Assay: immunoSEQ multiplex PCR; the TCRdb copy retains only in-frame clones and omits some. The data contain 160,000 or so clones, roughly two thirds of them singletons. Sequencing was done on a sample of PBMCs. The receptor's source is a woman aged 25 to 45 in good health and CMV-seronegative. The chain carries TRBV6-5 and TRBJ2-7, with 8 bases identical to TRBD1. The CDR3 loop is CASSYAGTGEQYF. In DNA, the CDR3 is TGTGCCAGCAGTTACGCCGGGACAGGCGAGCAGTACTTC.